The 27 T cell receptor beta chains below come from one sample, sequenced in a study of blood T cell repertoires in COVID-19. Sequenced by immunoSEQ multiplex PCR; TCRdb stores in-frame clones only, minus some. The top ten hold 10% of the sample, which has about 120,000 clones, approximately 88% seen once. Sequencing was carried out using peripheral blood. The source of these receptors is a man in his fifties with acute or convalescent COVID-19.

There are a few counts of this clone. The chain combines TRBV15 with TRBJ2-4; D call uncertain. CDR1 and CDR2 from the germline V gene are LNHNV and YYDKDF (reference sequence). The CDR3 totals 15 residues. The germline V and J ends were trimmed by 0 bases and 10 bases, with 16 bases remaining between them. In DNA, the CDR3 is TGTGCCACCAGCAGAGATACTCAGTCTCGGCGGATTCAGTACTTC. Translation: CATSRDTQSRRIQYF. The entire variable domain, with the rest obtained from reference TRBV15 and TRBJ2-4, is as follows: DAMVIQNPRYQVTQFGKPVTLSCSQTLNHNVMYWYQQKSSQAPKLLFHYYDKDFNNEADTPDNFQSRRPNTSFCFLDIRSPGLGDTAMYLCATSRDTQSRRIQYFGAGTRLSVL.

This chain uses TRBV9 with TRBJ1-3, with D unresolved. Deletions cut 4 bases from V and 6 bases from J, with 14 bases between. The CDR3 covers 14 residues. Germline V gives CDR1 SGDLS, CDR2 YYNGEE. CDR3 sequence reads: CASSPQREENTIYF. In DNA, the CDR3 is TGTGCCAGCAGCCCACAGAGGGAAGAAAACACCATATATTTT.

The CDR3 bases are TGTGCCTGGAGTTCGAGGGAGGGCACAGATACGCAGTATTTT. Its protein product is CAWSSREGTDTQYF. J is TRBJ2-3 and V is TRBV30; D may be TRBD2 (6 bases). Trimming removed 2 bases at V and 1 base at J, with 10 bases between. Germline V gene sequence: CDR1 GTSNPN, CDR2 SVGIG (reference sequence). CDR3 length: 14 amino acids.

V gene TRBV19 combines with J gene TRBJ1-6, with 9 bases identical to TRBD1. From germline, CDR1 is LNHDA and CDR2 SQIVND (reference sequence). The J segment lost 9 bases and the V segment lost 10 bases, leaving 13 bases of the junction unmatched. The CDR3 runs to 15 residues. The CDR3 DNA follows: TGTGCCACCACTAGGTGGGACAGGGTAGGTTCACCCCTCCACTTT. Protein: CATTRWDRVGSPLHF.

This sequence joins TRBV7-2 and TRBJ2-5, with 8 bases aligning to TRBD2. CDR1 SGHTA and CDR2 FQGNSA come from the germline V gene. V lost 1 base and J lost 5; bases outside the gene matches: 6. This CDR3 contains 15 residues. CDR3 residues: CASSLGVAGRETQYF. CDR3 sequence (DNA): TGTGCCAGCAGCTTAGGGGTAGCGGGGCGTGAGACCCAGTACTTC.

A word on this clone: Other DNA sequences of this sample code for an identical CDR3. The J gene is TRBJ1-2, the V gene TRBV5-4; D is possibly TRBD1 (5 bases). The CDR3 length is 13 residues. Germline loops: CDR1 SGHNT, CDR2 YYREEE (reference sequence). V was trimmed by 4 bases and J by 0 bases, leaving 7 bases between them. Written as DNA, the CDR3 is TGTGCCAGCAGCCTGACAGCTAACTATGGCTACACCTTC. Translating gives CASSLTANYGYTF. Variable domain in full (rest from reference TRBV5-4 and TRBJ1-2): ETGVTQSPTHLIKTRGQQVTLRCSSQSGHNTVSWYQQALGQGPQFIFQYYREEENGRGNFPPRFSGLQFPNYSSELNVNALELDDSALYLCASSLTANYGYTFGSGTRLTVV.

This rearrangement joins TRBV7-2 to TRBJ1-5; possible D gene TRBD1, 6 bases. The CDR3 totals 16 residues. Trimming removed 5 bases at V and 0 bases at J, with 14 bases between. The germline V gene has CDR1 SGHTA and CDR2 FQGNSA. The CDR3 coding sequence is TGTGCCAGCAGCCGGGAGGGGGGGTATAGCAATCAGCCCCAGCATTTT. Protein sequence: CASSREGGYSNQPQHF.

With regard to this clone: Different DNA sequences within this sample yield the same CDR3. This chain joins TRBV2 and TRBJ1-2; D is undetermined. The V end was cut by 6 bases, the J end by 2 bases, with 7 bases between. The CDR3 runs to 12 residues. The germline gives CDR1 SNHLY, CDR2 FYNNEI. CDR3 DNA: TGTGCCAGCAGAGCAGGCAACTATGGCTACACCTTC. Translation gives CASRAGNYGYTF. The whole variable domain, filled in from reference TRBV2 and TRBJ1-2, reads EPEVTQTPSHQVTQMGQEVILRCVPISNHLYFYWYRQILGQKVEFLVSFYNNEISEKSEIFDDQFSVERPDGSNFTLKIRSTKLEDSAMYFCASRAGNYGYTFGSGTRLTVV.

V and J are TRBV5-1 and TRBJ1-1; TRBD1 might be the D (5 bases). The CDR3 sequence is 13 residues long. Germline assignment: CDR1 SGHRS and CDR2 YFSETQ. V shed 4 bases and J shed 0 bases, with 7 bases lying between them. The CDR3 DNA sequence: TGCGCCAGCAGCCGGGACTTGAACACTGAAGCTTTCTTT. It specifies CASSRDLNTEAFF.

This chain connects TRBV9 to TRBJ1-2; perhaps TRBD1 as D (5 bases). Germline V gene data show CDR1 as SGDLS and CDR2 as YYNGEE. Trimming removed 2 bases from V and 5 bases from J, with 10 bases in between. This CDR3 has 13 residues. As DNA, the CDR3 is TGTGCCAGCAGCGTTGGACACTCATATGGCTACACCTTC. Encoded protein: CASSVGHSYGYTF.

The rearrangement links TRBV4-2 to TRBJ1-1; 7 positions match TRBD1. This CDR3 is built from 15 residues. V was pared by 0 bases and J by 4 bases, with 5 bases of the junction left unmatched. Germline CDR1 and CDR2: LGHNA and YNFKEQ. CDR3 DNA sequence: TGTGCCAGCAGCCAAGATCCCGCAGGGGGCACTGAAGCTTTCTTT. It yields the protein CASSQDPAGGTEAFF.

A few counts support this clone. The genes are TRBV2 and TRBJ1-1; tentative D call: TRBD1 (6 bases). CDR1 and CDR2 (germline): SNHLY, FYNNEI. The V end lost 3 bases, the J end lost 10 bases, and 12 bases lay between the germline ends. This CDR3 has 12 residues. CDR3 residues: CASSEARGRAFF. DNA of the CDR3: TGTGCCAGCAGTGAGGCGCGGGGGCGAGCTTTCTTT.

The CDR3 DNA is TGTGCCAGCAGTTTACTGGGAGTCGCCTACAATGAGCAGTTCTTC. Translating gives CASSLLGVAYNEQFF. This rearrangement joins TRBV28 to TRBJ2-1; maybe TRBD2 (5 bases). Germline-derived CDR1 and CDR2 are MDHEN and SYDVKM. The ends were cut back, 2 bases at V and 2 bases at J, with 10 bases in the middle. CDR3 length: 15 amino acids.

The CDR3 protein is CASSTRDSYNSPLHF. In nucleotides, the CDR3 is TGTGCCAGCAGCACCCGGGACAGCTACAATTCACCCCTCCACTTT. The gene calls are TRBV9 and TRBJ1-6; TRBD1 agrees at 7 bases. The germline V gene has CDR1 SGDLS and CDR2 YYNGEE. With 4 bases clipped from V and 7 bases from J, the junction kept 8 bases outside the gene matches. The CDR3 runs 15 residues. The whole variable domain, filled in from reference TRBV9 and TRBJ1-6, reads DSGVTQTPKHLITATGQRVTLRCSPRSGDLSVYWYQQSLDQGLQFLIQYYNGEERAKGNILERFSAQQFPDLHSELNLSSLELGDSALYFCASSTRDSYNSPLHFGNGTRLTVT.

V usage is TRBV5-4 and J usage is TRBJ2-5; no firm D call. This CDR3 has 14 residues. The V end lost 0 bases, the J end lost 1 base, and 7 bases lay between the germline ends. Germline CDR1 is SGHNT and CDR2 is YYREEE (reference sequence). The CDR3 is CASSLVAAQETQYF. The CDR3 DNA is TGTGCCAGCAGCTTGGTGGCGGCCCAAGAGACCCAGTACTTC. Together with reference TRBV5-4 and TRBJ2-5, the CDR3 gives the full variable domain: ETGVTQSPTHLIKTRGQQVTLRCSSQSGHNTVSWYQQALGQGPQFIFQYYREEENGRGNFPPRFSGLQFPNYSSELNVNALELDDSALYLCASSLVAAQETQYFGPGTRLLVL.

This clone was recorded at least ten times. The CDR3 spells CASSPTGTNTGELFF. The CDR3 nucleotides are TGTGCCAGCAGCCCGACAGGGACAAACACCGGGGAGCTGTTTTTT. This chain joins TRBV6-5 and TRBJ2-2; 7 bases are shared with TRBD1. The CDR3 spans 15 residues. From germline, CDR1 is MNHEY and CDR2 SVGAGI. V was clipped by 6 bases and J by 2 bases; unmatched bases: 6.

This chain uses TRBV15 with TRBJ2-3; the D gene is possibly TRBD2 (5 bases). V dropped 0 bases and J dropped 0 bases, with 13 bases sitting between them. The CDR3 totals 17 residues. The germline gives CDR1 LNHNV, CDR2 YYDKDF (reference sequence). The CDR3 spells CATSRDYAGTSTDTQYF. The CDR3 DNA reads TGTGCCACCAGCAGAGATTATGCGGGTACTAGCACAGATACGCAGTATTTT.

This sequence joins TRBV7-8 and TRBJ1-1; the D gene is possibly TRBD1 (6 bases). CDR1 SGHVS and CDR2 FQNEAQ come from the germline V gene. This CDR3 region has 15 residues. V dropped 5 bases and J dropped 4 bases, with 17 bases sitting between them. The CDR3 DNA reads as TGTGCCAGCAGCCCGACGCAGGACAGAGGCACTGAAGCTTTCTTT. Encoded protein: CASSPTQDRGTEAFF.

The chain uses TRBV29-1 and TRBJ2-1; the D is unclear. Trimming shortened V by 3 bases and J by 3 bases, and 12 bases separated the two germline ends. The CDR3 spans 14 residues. Germline CDR1 reads SQVTM; CDR2 reads ANQGSEA. The CDR3 spells CSVDAPRFYNEQFF. The CDR3 DNA reads TGCAGCGTTGACGCCCCCAGGTTCTACAATGAGCAGTTCTTC.

This clone has just one count. The chain joins TRBV11-2 to TRBJ2-5; no reliable D call. Trimming shortened V by 3 bases and J by 1 base, and 6 bases separated the two germline ends. The CDR3 consists of 13 residues. Germline CDR1 reads SGHAT; CDR2 reads FQNNGV. DNA of the CDR3: TGTGCCAGCAGCTTCAACATCCAAGAGACCCAGTACTTC. It is translated as CASSFNIQETQYF.

V usage is TRBV11-2 and J usage is TRBJ1-1; D unresolved. Trimming cost V 0 bases and J 3 bases, with 5 bases left between them. CDR1 and CDR2 from the germline V gene are SGHAT and FQNNGV. The CDR3 spans 13 residues. CDR3 bases: TGTGCCAGCAGCTTAGATATGTACACTGAAGCTTTCTTT. Amino acids: CASSLDMYTEAFF.

The J gene is TRBJ1-5, the V gene TRBV6-6; D call uncertain. V was shortened by 0 bases and J by 6 bases, with 12 bases between the two germline ends. This CDR3 is built from 15 residues. Germline values: CDR1 MNHNY, CDR2 SVGAGI (reference sequence). The CDR3 spells CASSYSSGAGQPQHF. CDR3 DNA: TGTGCCAGCAGTTACTCGTCGGGAGCAGGTCAGCCCCAGCATTTT.

The chain recombines TRBV30 with TRBJ1-6, with D possibly matching TRBD1 (5 bases). Trimming took 4 bases from V and 5 from J, leaving 21 bases between them. Germline V CDR1 and CDR2: GTSNPN, SVGIG (reference sequence). This CDR3 comprises 17 residues. The CDR3 DNA follows: TGTGCCTGGACCCCCTCATTAGGGGCGTTTGATAATTCACCCCTCCACTTT. Protein: CAWTPSLGAFDNSPLHF.

The gene calls are TRBV21-1 and TRBJ1-4. TRBV21-1 is designated a pseudogene. This CDR3 is built from 15 residues. As DNA, the CDR3 is TGTGCCAGCAGCAAAACAGTCGAGCGGAGCGAAAAACTGTTTTTT. This encodes CASSKTVERSEKLFF.

This chain connects TRBV7-2 to TRBJ1-2, with D uncertain. Germline V gene data show CDR1 as SGHTA and CDR2 as FQGNSA. The CDR3 runs 13 residues. V was shortened by 4 bases and J by 4 bases, with 10 bases between the two germline ends. The CDR3 loop reads CASSSTGFYGYTF. The CDR3 region has the DNA TGTGCCAGCAGCTCTACCGGGTTCTATGGCTACACCTTC.

The chain carries TRBV29-1 and TRBJ2-7; the match to TRBD1 covers 8 bases. Germline V gene lookup returns CDR1 SQVTM and CDR2 ANQGSEA. With 1 base clipped from V and 5 bases from J, the junction kept 7 bases outside the gene matches. CDR3 length: 14 amino acids. CDR3 DNA: TGCAGCGTTGAAGTGGGGCAGGGGGCGGACGAGCAGTACTTC. Amino acid sequence: CSVEVGQGADEQYF.

V gene TRBV7-8 combines with J gene TRBJ1-1; 7 nucleotides match TRBD1. The germline CDR1 and CDR2 sequences are SGHVS and FQNEAQ. CDR3 length equals 13 residues. V shed 4 bases, J shed 7 bases, and the junction held 6 bases outside the gene matches. The CDR3 is CASSSTGVGEAFF. Written as DNA, the CDR3 is TGTGCCAGCAGCTCTACAGGGGTTGGTGAAGCTTTCTTT.